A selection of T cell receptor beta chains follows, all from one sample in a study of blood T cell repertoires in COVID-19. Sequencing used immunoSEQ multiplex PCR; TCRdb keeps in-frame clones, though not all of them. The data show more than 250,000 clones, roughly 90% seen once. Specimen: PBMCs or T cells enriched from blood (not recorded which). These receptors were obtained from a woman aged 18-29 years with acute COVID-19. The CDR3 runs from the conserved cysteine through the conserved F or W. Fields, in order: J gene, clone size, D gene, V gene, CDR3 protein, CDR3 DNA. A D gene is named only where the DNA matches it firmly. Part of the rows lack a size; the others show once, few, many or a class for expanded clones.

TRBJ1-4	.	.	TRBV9	CASSVVGGRLFF	TGTGCCAGCAGCGTAGTGGGGGGACGACTGTTTTTT
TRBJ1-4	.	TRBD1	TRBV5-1	CASSLRQGPEKLFF	TGCGCCAGCAGCTTGCGACAGGGCCCGGAAAAACTGTTTTTT
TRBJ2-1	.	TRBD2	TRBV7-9	CASSLEIGRGGEQFF	TGTGCCAGCAGCTTAGAAATCGGGAGGGGGGGAGAGCAGTTCTTC
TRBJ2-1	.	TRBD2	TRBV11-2	CASRYRPGTSGYNEQFF	TGTGCCAGCAGATACCGCCCCGGGACTAGCGGGTACAATGAGCAGTTCTTC
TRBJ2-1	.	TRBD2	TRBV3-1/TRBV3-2	CASSQNSGLVHNEQFF	TGTGCCAGCAGCCAAAATTCGGGACTAGTCCACAATGAGCAGTTCTTC
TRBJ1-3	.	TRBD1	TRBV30	CAWGQVSGNTIYF	TGTGCCTGGGGACAGGTCTCTGGAAACACCATATATTTT
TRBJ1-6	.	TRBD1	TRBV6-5	CASSSNRGGSPLHF	TGTGCCAGCAGTTCGAACAGGGGTGGATCACCCCTCCACTTT
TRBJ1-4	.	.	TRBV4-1	CASSPTPRGGLGLYEKLFF	TGCGCCAGCAGCCCCACACCTCGGGGAGGTCTGGGGCTATATGAAAAACTGTTTTTT
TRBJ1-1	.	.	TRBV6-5	CASSPDSGGTEAFF	TGTGCCAGCAGTCCAGATAGCGGGGGCACTGAAGCTTTCTTT
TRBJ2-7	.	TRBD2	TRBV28	CASSRASSGSSYEQYF	TGTGCCAGCAGTCGCGCCTCTAGCGGGAGCTCCTACGAGCAGTACTTC
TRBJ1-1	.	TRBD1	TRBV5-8	CASSLQGDDTEAFF	TGTGCCAGCAGCTTGCAGGGGGACGACACTGAAGCTTTCTTT
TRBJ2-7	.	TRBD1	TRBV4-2	CASSSKSRQGIRTGEQYF	TGTGCCAGCAGCTCCAAGTCGAGACAGGGAATCCGTACGGGCGAGCAGTACTTC
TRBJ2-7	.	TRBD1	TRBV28	CATTTGGRYEQYF	TGTGCCACCACGACAGGGGGCCGGTACGAGCAGTACTTC
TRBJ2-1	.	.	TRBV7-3	CASRLAGGRTNNEQFF	TGTGCCAGCAGGTTAGCCGGAGGACGTACCAACAATGAGCAGTTCTTC
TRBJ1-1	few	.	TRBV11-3	CASSLEGDREAFF	TGTGCCAGCAGCTTAGAGGGAGACAGGGAAGCTTTCTTT
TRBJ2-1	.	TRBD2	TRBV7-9	CASRAGGYNEQFF	TGTGCCAGCAGAGCGGGAGGATACAATGAGCAGTTCTTC
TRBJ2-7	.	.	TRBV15	CATSRGVGAYEQYF	TGTGCCACCAGCAGAGGGGTCGGGGCCTACGAGCAGTACTTC
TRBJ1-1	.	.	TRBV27	CASSPTLNTEAFF	TGTGCCAGCAGCCCTACTTTGAACACTGAAGCTTTCTTT
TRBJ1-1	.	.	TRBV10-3	CAISESPTGQNTEAFF	TGTGCCATCAGTGAGTCCCCGACAGGCCAGAACACTGAAGCTTTCTTT
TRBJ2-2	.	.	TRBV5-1	CASSLGQEGLFF	TGCGCCAGCAGCCTAGGACAGGAGGGACTGTTTTTT
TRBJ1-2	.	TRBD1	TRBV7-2	CASSSGQTNYGYTF	TGTGCCAGCAGCTCGGGACAGACGAACTATGGCTACACCTTC
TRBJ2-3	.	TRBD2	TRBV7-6	CASSPLAGGVGDTQYF	TGTGCCAGCAGCCCCTTAGCGGGAGGAGTAGGAGATACGCAGTATTTT
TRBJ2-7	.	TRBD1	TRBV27	CASRQGGLLEQYF	TGTGCCAGCAGACAGGGGGGTTTACTCGAGCAGTACTTC
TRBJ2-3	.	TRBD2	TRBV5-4	CASSFGGSWTDTQYF	TGTGCCAGCAGCTTCGGCGGGAGTTGGACAGATACGCAGTATTTT
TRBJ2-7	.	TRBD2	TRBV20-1	CSASTGTSGSLVQYF	TGCAGTGCTAGTACCGGGACTAGCGGGAGTCTGGTGCAGTACTTC
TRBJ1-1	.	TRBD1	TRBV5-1	CASNRDRDTEAFF	TGCGCCAGCAATCGGGACAGAGACACTGAAGCTTTCTTT
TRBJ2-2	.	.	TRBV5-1	CASRGTNTGELFF	TGCGCCAGCCGGGGGACCAACACCGGGGAGCTGTTTTTT
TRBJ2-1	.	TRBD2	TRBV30	CAWSGTSTNEQFF	TGTGCCTGGAGTGGGACTAGCACAAATGAGCAGTTCTTC
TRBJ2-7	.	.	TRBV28	CASGAGTEIYEQYF	TGTGCGTCAGGGGCCGGGACGGAGATCTACGAGCAGTACTTC
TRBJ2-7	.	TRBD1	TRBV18	CASSPRGRDEQYF	TGTGCCAGCTCACCAAGGGGGCGCGACGAGCAGTACTTC
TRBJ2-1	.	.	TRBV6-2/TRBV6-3	CASSYSASSYNEQFF	TGTGCCAGCAGTTACTCGGCTAGCTCATACAATGAGCAGTTCTTC
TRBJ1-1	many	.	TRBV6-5	CASSYDSNTEAFF	TGTGCCAGCAGTTACGATAGCAACACTGAAGCTTTCTTT
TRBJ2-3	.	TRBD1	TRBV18	CASSRDRTPDTQYF	TGTGCCAGCTCACGGGACAGGACTCCAGATACGCAGTATTTT
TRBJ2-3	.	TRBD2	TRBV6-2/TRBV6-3	CASSYVLAGDTQYF	TGTGCCAGCAGTTACGTGCTAGCGGGAGATACGCAGTATTTT
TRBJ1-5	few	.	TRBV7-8	CASSLDDSSNQPQHF	TGTGCCAGCAGCTTAGACGACAGTAGCAATCAGCCCCAGCATTTT
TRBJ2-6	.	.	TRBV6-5	CASLPRAGANVLTF	TGTGCCAGCCTACCGAGGGCTGGGGCCAACGTCCTGACTTTC
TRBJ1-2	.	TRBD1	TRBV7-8	CASSLRTGGRNGYTF	TGTGCCAGCAGCTTAAGAACAGGGGGCAGGAATGGCTACACCTTC
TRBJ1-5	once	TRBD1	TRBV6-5	CASSLDRVQPQHF	TGTGCCAGCAGTCTCGACAGGGTTCAGCCCCAGCATTTT
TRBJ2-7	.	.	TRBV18	CASSPQGSYEQYF	TGTGCCAGCTCACCTCAGGGCTCCTACGAGCAGTACTTC
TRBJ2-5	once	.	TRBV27	CASSLCMGQPQETQYF	TGTGCCAGCAGTTTATGTATGGGGCAACCTCAAGAGACCCAGTACTTC
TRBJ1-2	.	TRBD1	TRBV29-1	CSVDLAGGMGYTF	TGCAGCGTTGATCTGGCAGGGGGCATGGGCTACACCTTC
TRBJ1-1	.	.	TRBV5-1	CASSLVVGRDIKNTEAFF	TGCGCCAGCAGCTTGGTAGTGGGCCGGGACATAAAGAACACTGAAGCTTTCTTT
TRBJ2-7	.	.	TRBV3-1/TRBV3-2	CASSQGRREQYF	TGTGCCAGCAGCCAAGGACGGCGGGAGCAGTACTTC
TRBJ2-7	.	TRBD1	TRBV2	CASKGQGVFYEQYF	TGTGCCAGTAAAGGACAGGGGGTTTTCTACGAGCAGTACTTC
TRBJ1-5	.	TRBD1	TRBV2	CASSDGQGWLAQHF	TGTGCCAGCAGTGATGGACAGGGGTGGTTAGCCCAGCATTTT
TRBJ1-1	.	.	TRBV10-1	CASSESRSGMNTEAFF	TGCGCCAGCAGTGAGTCGCGTTCAGGGATGAACACTGAAGCTTTCTTT
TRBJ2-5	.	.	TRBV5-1	CASSLAGAGQAETQYF	TGCGCCAGCAGCTTGGCAGGGGCAGGCCAGGCGGAGACCCAGTACTTC
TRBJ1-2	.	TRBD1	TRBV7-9	CASSRTGDPWYGYTF	TGTGCCAGCAGCCGTACAGGGGACCCTTGGTATGGCTACACCTTC
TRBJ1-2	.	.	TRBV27	CASSFRGNYGYTF	TGTGCCAGCAGTTTCCGCGGGAACTATGGCTACACCTTC